Shown below are 22 T cell receptor beta chains from a single sample sequenced in a study of shared T cell receptors in the human thymus. Repertoires were generated with immunoSEQ multiplex PCR, while TCRdb's copy carries only in-frame clones and drops some. Of a few hundred thousand clones listed, more than 85% are singletons. The sample consisted of thymocytes. The receptors were sampled from a human donor.

The chain employs TRBV7-2 and TRBJ2-7; 13 nucleotides line up with TRBD2. Germline V gene data show CDR1 as SGHTA and CDR2 as FQGNSA. V was clipped by 1 base and J by 3 bases; unmatched bases: 3. The CDR3 sequence is 16 residues long. In DNA, the CDR3 is TGTGCCAGCAGCTTAGGACTAGCGGGAGGAAACTACGAGCAGTACTTC. It specifies CASSLGLAGGNYEQYF.

This chain uses TRBV14 with TRBJ2-2; D possibly corresponds to TRBD1 (6 bases). Germline CDR1 and CDR2: SGHDN and FVKESK. With 0 bases removed from V and 1 base from J, the gap between germline ends came to 9 bases. The CDR3 covers 16 residues. Here the CDR3 DNA reads TGTGCCAGCAGCCAAGACCGGGACAAGAACACCGGGGAGCTGTTTTTT. This codes for CASSQDRDKNTGELFF.

Written as DNA, the CDR3 is TGTGCCAGCAGCCAAGAGTTTAGCGGGAGGGCCACTCCCAAAAACATTCAGTACTTC. Amino acid sequence: CASSQEFSGRATPKNIQYF. The chain couples TRBV14 to TRBJ2-4, with 11 bases fitting TRBD2. The V and J ends lost 0 bases and 2 bases, in that order; junction bases with no gene match: 9. Germline-derived CDR1 and CDR2 are SGHDN and FVKESK. This CDR3 spans 19 amino acids.

The rearrangement joins TRBV28 to TRBJ2-7; tentative D call: TRBD2 (5 bases). The CDR3 extends over 16 amino acids. Trimming shortened V by 6 bases and J by 1 base, and 19 bases separated the two germline ends. Germline-derived CDR1 and CDR2 are MDHEN and SYDVKM. CDR3 sequence (DNA): TGTGCCAGCAGCCCCCTGGACTCTCGAGGTTCCTACGAGCAGTACTTC. This sequence encodes CASSPLDSRGSYEQYF. The full variable domain, in which reference TRBV28 and TRBJ2-7 provide the parts outside the CDR3, is DVKVTQSSRYLVKRTGEKVFLECVQDMDHENMFWYRQDPGLGLRLIYFSYDVKMKEKGDIPEGYSVSREKKERFSLILESASTNQTSMYLCASSPLDSRGSYEQYFGPGTRLTVT.

The chain recombines TRBV19 with TRBJ1-2; D is unclear. CDR3 length equals 17 residues. The V end was cut by 6 bases, the J end by 5 bases, with 25 bases between. Germline lookup yields CDR1 LNHDA and CDR2 SQIVND (reference sequence). DNA for the CDR3: TGTGCCAGTAGCGCTGACCGGGCCTACGACGTTGGTTATGGCTACACCTTC. The encoded protein is CASSADRAYDVGYGYTF.

The chain recombines TRBV27 with TRBJ2-1, with 9 nucleotides matching TRBD1. V was clipped by 4 bases and J by 7 bases; unmatched bases: 8. The CDR3 has 15 residues. The germline CDR1 and CDR2 sequences are MNHEY and SMNVEV (reference sequence). CDR3 region: CASSYRDREANEQFF. For the CDR3, the DNA is TGTGCCAGCAGTTACCGGGACAGGGAAGCGAATGAGCAGTTCTTC.

The chain carries TRBV30 and TRBJ2-3, with TRBD2 matching over 11 bases. Germline lookup yields CDR1 GTSNPN and CDR2 SVGIG (reference sequence). The CDR3 is 18 amino acids. With V trimmed by 3 bases and J by 2 bases, 13 bases remained unmatched. CDR3 in DNA: TGTGCCTGGAGCCCAATAGAGGCTAGCGGGAGGTCCACAGATACGCAGTATTTT. Encoded protein: CAWSPIEASGRSTDTQYF.

The chain combines TRBV6-1 with TRBJ1-5; 7 bases are shared with TRBD1. Germline trimming cut 6 bases from V and 6 bases from J; bases unmatched to any gene: 8. The length of the CDR3 is 14 residues. Germline V lookup: CDR1 MNHNS, CDR2 SASEGT. The CDR3 protein is CASSGTESSQPQHF. The DNA of the CDR3 is TGTGCCAGCAGCGGGACAGAATCAAGTCAGCCCCAGCATTTT.

This clone has just one count. V gene TRBV10-3 combines with J gene TRBJ1-2; D is perhaps TRBD1 (5 bases). The germline V gene has CDR1 ENHRY and CDR2 SYGVKD. Trimming removed 4 bases at V and 5 bases at J, with 14 bases between. The CDR3 totals 14 residues. The CDR3 is CAISGNVGGYGYTF. The CDR3, as DNA: TGTGCCATCAGTGGGAACGTGGGGGGATATGGCTACACCTTC.

The chain couples TRBV28 to TRBJ1-5, with 8 bases that match TRBD1. Germline V CDR1 and CDR2: MDHEN, SYDVKM. This CDR3 has 16 residues. The junction had 13 bases not matched to a gene; V was cut back by 6 bases and J by 6 bases. The CDR3 loop reads CASRTGVLMGAQPQHF. CDR3 coding DNA: TGTGCCAGCAGGACAGGGGTTCTTATGGGAGCTCAGCCCCAGCATTTT.

The chain carries TRBV7-2 and TRBJ2-1, with D possibly TRBD2 on 5 matching bases. CDR3 length: 15 residues. Germline lookup yields CDR1 SGHTA and CDR2 FQGNSA. The ends were cut back, 3 bases at V and 6 bases at J, with 15 bases in the middle. CDR3 region: CASSFKEGSGNEQFF. In nucleotides, the CDR3 is TGTGCCAGCAGCTTCAAAGAGGGTTCGGGCAATGAGCAGTTCTTC. Combining the CDR3 with reference TRBV7-2 and TRBJ2-1 gives the whole variable domain GAGVSQSPSNKVTEKGKDVELRCDPISGHTALYWYRQSLGQGLEFLIYFQGNSAPDKSGLPSDRFSAERTGGSVSTLTIQRTQQEDSAVYLCASSFKEGSGNEQFFGPGTRLTVL.

The chain couples TRBV5-1 to TRBJ2-7, with 8 positions matching TRBD2. With V trimmed by 4 bases and J by 2 bases, 14 bases remained unmatched. Germline assignment: CDR1 SGHRS and CDR2 YFSETQ. This CDR3 is 17 amino acids long. Here the CDR3 reads CASSPDGLASRPYEQYF. The CDR3 DNA follows: TGCGCCAGCAGCCCGGACGGACTAGCATCGAGGCCCTACGAGCAGTACTTC.

The chain links TRBV6-5 to TRBJ1-2, with 9 bases lining up with TRBD1. CDR1 and CDR2 (germline): MNHEY, SVGAGI. The J segment lost 8 bases and the V segment lost 6 bases, leaving 10 bases of the junction unmatched. This CDR3 is built from 14 residues. CDR3 DNA sequence: TGTGCCAGCAGAGGTCCCGGGACAGGGAAAGGCTACACCTTC. Protein sequence: CASRGPGTGKGYTF.

This clone was counted once. The rearrangement joins TRBV5-1 to TRBJ2-1; D not resolved. This CDR3 is built from 16 residues. The V end lost 3 bases, the J end lost 7 bases, and 20 bases lay between the germline ends. Germline loops: CDR1 SGHRS, CDR2 YFSETQ. The CDR3 spells CASSYLTHCDFNEQFF. The CDR3 DNA follows: TGCGCCAGCAGCTACCTGACCCATTGTGATTTTAATGAGCAGTTCTTC.

V and J are TRBV27 and TRBJ1-2; D may be TRBD1 (5 bases). Per germline, CDR1 MNHEY and CDR2 SMNVEV (reference sequence). V lost 8 bases, J lost 2 bases, and 9 bases lay in between. The CDR3 runs to 12 residues. The CDR3 here is CASGGENYGYTF. As DNA, the CDR3 is TGTGCCAGCGGGGGGGAAAACTATGGCTACACCTTC.

This chain connects TRBV5-1 to TRBJ2-4, with 13 nucleotides matching TRBD2. There are 19 residues in the CDR3. Germline CDR1 and CDR2: SGHRS and YFSETQ. V was pared by 2 bases and J by 2 bases, with 10 bases of the junction left unmatched. This chain's CDR3 is CASSFGTSGTPGTKNIQYF. The CDR3 bases are TGCGCCAGCAGCTTCGGGACTAGCGGGACCCCGGGAACCAAAAACATTCAGTACTTC. The whole variable domain, filled in from reference TRBV5-1 and TRBJ2-4, reads KAGVTQTPRYLIKTRGQQVTLSCSPISGHRSVSWYQQTPGQGLQFLFEYFSETQRNKGNFPGRFSGRQFSNSRSEMNVSTLELGDSALYLCASSFGTSGTPGTKNIQYFGAGTRLSVL.

The chain joins TRBV7-2 to TRBJ2-7; possibly TRBD2 for D (5 bases). V dropped 1 base and J dropped 3 bases, with 7 bases sitting between them. Germline V gives CDR1 SGHTA, CDR2 FQGNSA. This CDR3 spans 13 amino acids. The CDR3 loop is CASSLGLYYEQYF. The DNA of the CDR3 is TGTGCCAGCAGCTTAGGACTATACTACGAGCAGTACTTC.

The CDR3 loop reads CASSLRDRGGRLFSATQYF. For the CDR3, the DNA is TGTGCCAGCAGCCTCCGGGACCGGGGGGGTCGTTTATTTAGCGCGACCCAGTACTTC. The chain has TRBV7-2 and TRBJ2-5, with 8 bases lining up with TRBD2. The CDR3 has 19 amino acids. Losses at the gene ends were 5 bases for V and 7 bases for J; bases not matched to a gene: 24. Germline lookup yields CDR1 SGHTA and CDR2 FQGNSA.

This chain uses TRBV11-2 with TRBJ1-2; D possibly corresponds to TRBD1 (5 bases). The CDR3 runs to 13 residues. CDR1 and CDR2 from the germline V gene are SGHAT and FQNNGV. The V end lost 6 bases, the J end lost 2 bases, and 10 bases lay between the germline ends. This CDR3 is CASRAGRNYGYTF. CDR3 DNA: TGTGCCAGCAGGGCGGGACGGAACTATGGCTACACCTTC.

The rearrangement links TRBV30 to TRBJ1-1; 10 bases fit TRBD1. Germline assignment: CDR1 GTSNPN and CDR2 SVGIG (reference sequence). The CDR3 length is 15 residues. The V gene end was trimmed by 3 bases and the J gene end by 5 bases; junction bases not matched to a gene: 9. Written as DNA, the CDR3 is TGTGCCTGGAGGGATAGACAGGGGGCGGTTACTGAAGCTTTCTTT. As protein: CAWRDRQGAVTEAFF.

The DNA for the CDR3 is TGTGCCAGCAGCTGTGGGCCCCCTAGGTTGGGCAATCAGCCCCAGCATTTT. Translating gives CASSCGPPRLGNQPQHF. The genes are TRBV5-5 and TRBJ1-5; D is ambiguous. Germline V CDR1 and CDR2: SGHKS, YYEKEE (reference sequence). This CDR3 contains 17 residues. With 3 bases removed from V and 2 bases from J, the gap between germline ends came to 18 bases. Full variable domain (missing parts from reference TRBV5-5 and TRBJ1-5): DAGVTQSPTHLIKTRGQQVTLRCSPISGHKSVSWYQQVLGQGPQFIFQYYEKEERGRGNFPDRFSARQFPNYSSELNVNALLLGDSALYLCASSCGPPRLGNQPQHFGDGTRLSIL.

In DNA, the CDR3 is TGTGCCACCAGCAGAGATATATCGACAGGCAGCTCCTACGAGCAGTACTTC. Encoded protein: CATSRDISTGSSYEQYF. J is TRBJ2-7 and V is TRBV15; a possible D gene is TRBD1 (6 bases). Trimming removed 0 bases at V and 0 bases at J, with 15 bases between. The CDR3 has 17 residues. The germline CDR1 and CDR2 sequences are LNHNV and YYDKDF (reference sequence).